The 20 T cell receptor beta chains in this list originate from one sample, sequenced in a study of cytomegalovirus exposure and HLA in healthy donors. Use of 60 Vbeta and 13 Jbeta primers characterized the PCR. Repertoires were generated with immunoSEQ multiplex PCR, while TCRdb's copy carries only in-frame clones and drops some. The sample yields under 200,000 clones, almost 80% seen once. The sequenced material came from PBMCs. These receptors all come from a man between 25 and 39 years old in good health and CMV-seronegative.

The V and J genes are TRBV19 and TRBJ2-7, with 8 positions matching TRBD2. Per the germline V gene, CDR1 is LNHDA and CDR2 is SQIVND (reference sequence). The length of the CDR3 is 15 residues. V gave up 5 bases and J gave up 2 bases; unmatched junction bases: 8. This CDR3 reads CASSPGTSSTYEQYF. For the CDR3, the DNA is TGTGCCAGTAGTCCCGGGACTAGTTCCACCTACGAGCAGTACTTC.

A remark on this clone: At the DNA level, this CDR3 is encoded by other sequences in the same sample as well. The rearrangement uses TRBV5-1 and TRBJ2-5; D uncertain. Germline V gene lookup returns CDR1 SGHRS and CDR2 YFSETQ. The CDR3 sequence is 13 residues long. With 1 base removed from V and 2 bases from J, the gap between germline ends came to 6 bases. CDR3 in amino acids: CASSLYSQETQYF. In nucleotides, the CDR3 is TGCGCCAGCAGCTTGTACAGTCAAGAGACCCAGTACTTC.

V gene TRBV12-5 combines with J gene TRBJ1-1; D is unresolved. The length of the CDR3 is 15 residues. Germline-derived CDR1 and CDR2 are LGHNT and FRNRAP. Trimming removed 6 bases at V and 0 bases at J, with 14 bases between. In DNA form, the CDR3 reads TGTGCTAGTGGCCCCGGTAGCGGCATGAACACTGAAGCTTTCTTT. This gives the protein CASGPGSGMNTEAFF.

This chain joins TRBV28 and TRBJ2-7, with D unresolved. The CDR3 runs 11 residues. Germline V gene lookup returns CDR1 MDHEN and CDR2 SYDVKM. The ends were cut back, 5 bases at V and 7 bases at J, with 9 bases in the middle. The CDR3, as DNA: TGTGCCAGCAGTCCCTCGAGAGAGCAGTACTTC. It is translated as CASSPSREQYF. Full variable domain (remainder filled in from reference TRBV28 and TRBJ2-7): DVKVTQSSRYLVKRTGEKVFLECVQDMDHENMFWYRQDPGLGLRLIYFSYDVKMKEKGDIPEGYSVSREKKERFSLILESASTNQTSMYLCASSPSREQYFGPGTRLTVT.

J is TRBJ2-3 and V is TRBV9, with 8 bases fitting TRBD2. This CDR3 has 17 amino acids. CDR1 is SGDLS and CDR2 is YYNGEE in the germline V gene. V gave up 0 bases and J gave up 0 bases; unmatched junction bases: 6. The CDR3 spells CASSVGVAGPSTDTQYF. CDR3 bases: TGTGCCAGCAGCGTAGGGGTAGCGGGACCTAGCACAGATACGCAGTATTTT.

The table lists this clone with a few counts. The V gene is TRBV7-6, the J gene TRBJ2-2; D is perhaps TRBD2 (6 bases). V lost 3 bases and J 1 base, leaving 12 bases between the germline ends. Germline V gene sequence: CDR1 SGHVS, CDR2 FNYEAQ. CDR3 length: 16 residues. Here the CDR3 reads CASSLSGTGNTGELFF. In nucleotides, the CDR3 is TGTGCCAGCAGCTTGTCCGGGACTGGGAACACCGGGGAGCTGTTTTTT. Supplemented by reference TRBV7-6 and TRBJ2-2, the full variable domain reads GAGVSQSPRYKVTKRGQDVALRCDPISGHVSLYWYRQALGQGPEFLTYFNYEAQQDKSGLPNDRFSAERPEGSISTLTIQRTEQRDSAMYRCASSLSGTGNTGELFFGEGSRLTVL.

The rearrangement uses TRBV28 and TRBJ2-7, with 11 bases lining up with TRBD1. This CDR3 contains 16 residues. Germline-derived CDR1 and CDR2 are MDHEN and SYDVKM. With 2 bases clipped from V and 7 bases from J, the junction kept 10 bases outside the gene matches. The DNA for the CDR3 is TGTGCCAGCAGTTTAGGTCTACGGACAGGGGGCAAAGAGCAGTACTTC. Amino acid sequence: CASSLGLRTGGKEQYF. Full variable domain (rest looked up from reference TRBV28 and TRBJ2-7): DVKVTQSSRYLVKRTGEKVFLECVQDMDHENMFWYRQDPGLGLRLIYFSYDVKMKEKGDIPEGYSVSREKKERFSLILESASTNQTSMYLCASSLGLRTGGKEQYFGPGTRLTVT.

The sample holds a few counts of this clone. DNA for the CDR3: TGTGCCAGCTCACCCCAGCAGGACAGAAATCAGCCCCAGCATTTT. Translation gives CASSPQQDRNQPQHF. The rearrangement joins TRBV18 to TRBJ1-5, with D perhaps matching TRBD1 (6 bases). CDR3 length: 15 residues. Germline CDR1 is KGHSH and CDR2 is LQKENI. The V end lost 3 bases, the J end lost 4 bases, and 13 bases lay between the germline ends.

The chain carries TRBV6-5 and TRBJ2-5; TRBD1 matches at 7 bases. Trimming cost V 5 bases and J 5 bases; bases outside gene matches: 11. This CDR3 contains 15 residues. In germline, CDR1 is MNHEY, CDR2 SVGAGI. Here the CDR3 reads CASSPSTGTGETQYF. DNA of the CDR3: TGTGCCAGCAGTCCCTCGACAGGGACGGGGGAGACCCAGTACTTC.

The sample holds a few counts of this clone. CDR3 region: CASSTHRGPYEQYF. The CDR3 coding sequence is TGTGCCAGCAGCACTCACAGGGGCCCCTACGAGCAGTACTTC. The V gene is TRBV7-2, the J gene TRBJ2-7, with TRBD1 identical over 7 bases. The CDR3 sequence is 14 residues long. Germline V gene lookup returns CDR1 SGHTA and CDR2 FQGNSA. Unmatched junction bases numbered 6, after V lost 5 bases and J lost 2 bases.

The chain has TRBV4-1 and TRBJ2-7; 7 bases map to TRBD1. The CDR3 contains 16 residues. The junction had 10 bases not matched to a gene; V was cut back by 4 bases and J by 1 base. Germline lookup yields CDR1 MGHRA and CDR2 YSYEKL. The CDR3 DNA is TGCGCCAGCAGCCTCTACGGACAGGCTTTTTCCTACGAGCAGTACTTC. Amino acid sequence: CASSLYGQAFSYEQYF.

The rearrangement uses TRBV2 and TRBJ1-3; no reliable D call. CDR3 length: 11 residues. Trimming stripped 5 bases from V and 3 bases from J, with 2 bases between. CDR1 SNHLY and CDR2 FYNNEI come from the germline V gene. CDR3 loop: CASSLGNTIYF. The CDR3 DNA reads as TGTGCCAGCAGTCTTGGAAACACCATATATTTT. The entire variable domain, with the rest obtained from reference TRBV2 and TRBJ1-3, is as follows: EPEVTQTPSHQVTQMGQEVILRCVPISNHLYFYWYRQILGQKVEFLVSFYNNEISEKSEIFDDQFSVERPDGSNFTLKIRSTKLEDSAMYFCASSLGNTIYFGEGSWLTVV.

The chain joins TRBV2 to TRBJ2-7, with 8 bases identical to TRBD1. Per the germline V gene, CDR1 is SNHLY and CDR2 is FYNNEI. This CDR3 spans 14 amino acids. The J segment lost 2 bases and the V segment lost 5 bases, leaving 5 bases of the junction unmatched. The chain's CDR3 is CASSRDRQAYEQYF. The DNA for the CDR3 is TGTGCCAGCAGTAGGGACAGGCAAGCCTACGAGCAGTACTTC.

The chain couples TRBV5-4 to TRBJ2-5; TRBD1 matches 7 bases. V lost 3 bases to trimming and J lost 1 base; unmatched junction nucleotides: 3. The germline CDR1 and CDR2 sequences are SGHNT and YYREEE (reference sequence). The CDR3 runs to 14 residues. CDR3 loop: CASSSTGPQETQYF. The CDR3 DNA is TGTGCCAGCAGCTCGACAGGGCCCCAAGAGACCCAGTACTTC.

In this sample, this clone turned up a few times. The CDR3: CASSQDRGPVQPQHF. CDR3 DNA sequence: TGCGCCAGCAGCCAGGACAGGGGGCCGGTTCAGCCCCAGCATTTT. J is TRBJ1-5 and V is TRBV4-3; 11 bases line up with TRBD1. CDR1 and CDR2 (germline): LGHNA, YSLEER. V shed 3 bases and J 6 bases; nucleotides not matched to a gene: 4. The CDR3 consists of 15 residues.

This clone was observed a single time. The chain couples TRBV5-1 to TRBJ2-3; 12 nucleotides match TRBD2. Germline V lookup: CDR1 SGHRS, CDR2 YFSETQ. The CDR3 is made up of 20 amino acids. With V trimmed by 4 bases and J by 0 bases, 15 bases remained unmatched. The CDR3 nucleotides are TGCGCCAGCAGCCCGATGGGAGGACTAGCGGGATATGGGAGCACAGATACGCAGTATTTT. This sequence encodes CASSPMGGLAGYGSTDTQYF.

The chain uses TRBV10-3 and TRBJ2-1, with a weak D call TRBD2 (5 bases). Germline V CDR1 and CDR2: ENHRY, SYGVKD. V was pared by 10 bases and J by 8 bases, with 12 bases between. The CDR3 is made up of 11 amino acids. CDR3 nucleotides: TGTGCCAGCTTAGCGTCCGATGAGCAGTTCTTC. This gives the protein CASLASDEQFF.

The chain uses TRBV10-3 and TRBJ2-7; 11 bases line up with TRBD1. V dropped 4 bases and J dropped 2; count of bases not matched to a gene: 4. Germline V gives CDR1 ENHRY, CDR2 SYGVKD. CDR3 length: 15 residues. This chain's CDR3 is CAISAAGQGAYEQYF. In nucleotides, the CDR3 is TGTGCCATCAGTGCCGCGGGACAGGGGGCCTACGAGCAGTACTTC.

CDR3 DNA: TGTGCCAGCACTTCATCTAGCGGCCCCTACGAGCAGTACTTC. Translation gives CASTSSSGPYEQYF. The chain couples TRBV27 to TRBJ2-7, with 7 positions matching TRBD2. The germline CDR1 and CDR2 sequences are MNHEY and SMNVEV (reference sequence). With 7 bases clipped from V and 2 bases from J, the junction kept 8 bases outside the gene matches. The CDR3 runs to 14 residues.

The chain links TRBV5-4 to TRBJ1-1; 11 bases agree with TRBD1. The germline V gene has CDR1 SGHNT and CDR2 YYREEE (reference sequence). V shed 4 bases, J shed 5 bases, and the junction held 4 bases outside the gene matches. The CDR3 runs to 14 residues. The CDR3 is CASSPGTGGTEAFF. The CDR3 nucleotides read TGTGCCAGCAGCCCCGGGACAGGGGGGACTGAAGCTTTCTTT. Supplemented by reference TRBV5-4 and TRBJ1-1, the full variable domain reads ETGVTQSPTHLIKTRGQQVTLRCSSQSGHNTVSWYQQALGQGPQFIFQYYREEENGRGNFPPRFSGLQFPNYSSELNVNALELDDSALYLCASSPGTGGTEAFFGQGTRLTVV.